This TCR beta chain appears in the sequencing data of a study of shared clonotypes between healthy human individuals. Trimming stripped 2 bases from V and 5 bases from J, with 11 bases between. Germline V gene data show CDR1 as SGHRS and CDR2 as YFSETQ. The CDR3 is made up of 13 amino acids. Some clones are missing from TCRdb's copy, which holds only in-frame ones; the method was immunoSEQ multiplex PCR. The data contain over a million clones, 96% of them singletons. The gene calls are TRBV5-1 and TRBJ2-7; a weak D match, TRBD2 (5 bases). Source material: naive CD4+ T cells sorted from blood. The subset: CD45RA+ positively selected. This sequence was found in a young man in good health. CDR3 in amino acids: CASSFRSGNEQYF. CDR3 DNA: TGCGCCAGCAGCTTCAGGTCCGGGAACGAGCAGTACTTC. Full variable domain (remainder filled in from reference TRBV5-1 and TRBJ2-7): KAGVTQTPRYLIKTRGQQVTLSCSPISGHRSVSWYQQTPGQGLQFLFEYFSETQRNKGNFPGRFSGRQFSNSRSEMNVSTLELGDSALYLCASSFRSGNEQYFGPGTRLTVT.